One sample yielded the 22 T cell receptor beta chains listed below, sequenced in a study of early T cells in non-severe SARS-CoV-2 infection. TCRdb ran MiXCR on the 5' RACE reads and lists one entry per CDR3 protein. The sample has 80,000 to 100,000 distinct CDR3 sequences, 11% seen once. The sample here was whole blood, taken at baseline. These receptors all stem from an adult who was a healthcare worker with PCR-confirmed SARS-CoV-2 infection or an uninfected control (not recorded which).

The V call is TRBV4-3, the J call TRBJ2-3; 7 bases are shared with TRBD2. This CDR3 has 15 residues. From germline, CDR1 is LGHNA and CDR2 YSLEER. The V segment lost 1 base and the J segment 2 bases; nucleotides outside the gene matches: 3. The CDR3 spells CASSQVGTTTDTQYF. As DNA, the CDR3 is TGCGCCAGCAGCCAAGTTGGGACTACCACAGATACGCAGTATTTT.

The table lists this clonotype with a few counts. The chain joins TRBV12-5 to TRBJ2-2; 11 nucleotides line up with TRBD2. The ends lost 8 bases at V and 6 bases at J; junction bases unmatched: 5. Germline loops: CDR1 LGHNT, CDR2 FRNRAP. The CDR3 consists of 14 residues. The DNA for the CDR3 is TGTGCTAGTACCGTAGCGGGAGGGCCCGGGGAGCTGTTTTTT. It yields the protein CASTVAGGPGELFF.

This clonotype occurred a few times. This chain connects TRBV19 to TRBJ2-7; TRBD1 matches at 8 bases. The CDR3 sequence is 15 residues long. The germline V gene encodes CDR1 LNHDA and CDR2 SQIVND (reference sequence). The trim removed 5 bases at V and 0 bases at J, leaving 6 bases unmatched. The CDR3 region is CASSPQGGLSYEQYF. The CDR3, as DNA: TGTGCCAGTAGTCCACAGGGGGGACTCTCCTACGAGCAGTACTTC.

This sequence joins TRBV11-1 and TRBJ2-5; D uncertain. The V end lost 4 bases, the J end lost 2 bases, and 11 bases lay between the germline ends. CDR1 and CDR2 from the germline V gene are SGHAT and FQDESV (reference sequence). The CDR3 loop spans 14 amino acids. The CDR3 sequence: CASSSGLIQETQYF. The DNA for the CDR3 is TGTGCCAGCAGCTCGGGCCTCATACAAGAGACCCAGTACTTC. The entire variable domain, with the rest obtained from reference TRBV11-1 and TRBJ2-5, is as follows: EAEVAQSPRYKITEKSQAVAFWCDPISGHATLYWYRQILGQGPELLVQFQDESVVDDSQLPKDRFSAERLKGVDSTLKIQPAELGDSAMYLCASSSGLIQETQYFGPGTRLLVL.

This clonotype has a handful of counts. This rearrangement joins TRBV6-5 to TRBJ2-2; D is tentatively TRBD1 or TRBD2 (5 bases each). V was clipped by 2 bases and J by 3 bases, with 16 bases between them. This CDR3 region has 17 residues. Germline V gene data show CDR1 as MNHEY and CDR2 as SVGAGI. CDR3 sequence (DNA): TGTGCCAGCAGTTACGGGGCAGCGAGGCGGGACACCGGGGAGCTGTTTTTT. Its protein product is CASSYGAARRDTGELFF.

CDR3 protein: CSVVSGNEQYF. The CDR3 DNA sequence: TGCAGCGTTGTAAGTGGGAACGAGCAGTACTTC. The chain links TRBV29-1 to TRBJ2-7; D is ambiguous. The CDR3 is made up of 11 amino acids. The germline V gene has CDR1 SQVTM and CDR2 ANQGSEA. V dropped 4 bases and J dropped 5 bases, with 9 bases sitting between them.

CDR3 nucleotide sequence: TGTGCCAGCAGCTTTTCACGGAACTATACGCAGTATTTT. Its translation is CASSFSRNYTQYF. This sequence joins TRBV7-9 and TRBJ2-3; no firm D call. V gave up 3 bases and J gave up 7 bases, with 11 bases separating them. Germline V CDR1 and CDR2: SEHNR, FQNEAQ (reference sequence). CDR3 size: 13 residues.

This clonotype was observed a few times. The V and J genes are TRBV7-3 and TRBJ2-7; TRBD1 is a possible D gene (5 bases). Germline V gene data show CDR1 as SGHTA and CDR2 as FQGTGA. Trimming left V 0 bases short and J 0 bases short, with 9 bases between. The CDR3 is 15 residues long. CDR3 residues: CASSLTRAASYEQYF. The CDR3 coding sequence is TGTGCCAGCAGCTTAACCAGGGCCGCCTCCTACGAGCAGTACTTC.

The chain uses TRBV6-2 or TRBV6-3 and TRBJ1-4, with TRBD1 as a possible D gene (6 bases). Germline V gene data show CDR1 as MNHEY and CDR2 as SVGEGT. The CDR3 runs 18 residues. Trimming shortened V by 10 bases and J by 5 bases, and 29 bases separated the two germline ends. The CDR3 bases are TGTGCCAACTTCCTGGGGACACTCAAGGCGGCCTTGAATGAAAAACTGTTTTTT. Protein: CANFLGTLKAALNEKLFF.

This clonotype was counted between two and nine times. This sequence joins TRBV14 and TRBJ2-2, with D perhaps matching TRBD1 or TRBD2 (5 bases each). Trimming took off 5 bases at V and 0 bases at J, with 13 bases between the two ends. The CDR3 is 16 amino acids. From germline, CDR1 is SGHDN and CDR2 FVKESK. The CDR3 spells CASSKAGTTNTGELFF. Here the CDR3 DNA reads TGTGCCAGCAGCAAGGCCGGGACGACGAACACCGGGGAGCTGTTTTTT.

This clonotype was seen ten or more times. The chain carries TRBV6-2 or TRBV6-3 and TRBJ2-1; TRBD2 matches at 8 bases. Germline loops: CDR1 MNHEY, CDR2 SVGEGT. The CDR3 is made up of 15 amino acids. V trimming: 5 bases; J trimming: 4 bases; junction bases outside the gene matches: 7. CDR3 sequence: CASSQLAGFYNEQFF. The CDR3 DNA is TGTGCCAGCAGTCAGCTAGCGGGTTTTTACAATGAGCAGTTCTTC.

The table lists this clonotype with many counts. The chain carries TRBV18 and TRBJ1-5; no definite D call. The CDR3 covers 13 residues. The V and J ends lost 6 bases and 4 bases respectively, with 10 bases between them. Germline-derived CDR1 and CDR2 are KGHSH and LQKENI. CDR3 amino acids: CASSIQANQPQHF. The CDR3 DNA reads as TGTGCCAGCTCCATCCAAGCAAATCAGCCCCAGCATTTT.

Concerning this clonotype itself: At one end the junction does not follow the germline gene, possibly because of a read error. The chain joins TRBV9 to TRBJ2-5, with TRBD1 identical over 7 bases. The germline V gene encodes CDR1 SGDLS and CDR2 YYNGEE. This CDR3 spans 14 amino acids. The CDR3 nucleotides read TGTGCCAGCAGCGTTACCGGGACAGAAGAGACCGAGTACTTC. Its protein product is CASSVTGTEETEYF.

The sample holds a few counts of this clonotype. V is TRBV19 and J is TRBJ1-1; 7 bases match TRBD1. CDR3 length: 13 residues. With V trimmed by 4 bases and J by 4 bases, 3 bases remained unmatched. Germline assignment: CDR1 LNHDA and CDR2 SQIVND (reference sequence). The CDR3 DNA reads TGTGCCAGTAGTAAACAGGGGATCACTGAAGCTTTCTTT. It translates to CASSKQGITEAFF.

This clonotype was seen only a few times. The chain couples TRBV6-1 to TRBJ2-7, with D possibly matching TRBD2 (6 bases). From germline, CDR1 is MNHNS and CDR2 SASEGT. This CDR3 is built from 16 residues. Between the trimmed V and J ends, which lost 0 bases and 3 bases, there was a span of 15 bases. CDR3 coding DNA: TGTGCCAGCAGTGAAGCGGGGGGAGCGGGTAGCTACGAGCAGTACTTC. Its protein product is CASSEAGGAGSYEQYF.

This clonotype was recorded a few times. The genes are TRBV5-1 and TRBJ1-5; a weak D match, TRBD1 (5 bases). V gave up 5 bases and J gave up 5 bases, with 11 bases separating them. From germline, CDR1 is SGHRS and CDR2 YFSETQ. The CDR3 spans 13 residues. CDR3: CASSMGPDQPQHF. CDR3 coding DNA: TGCGCCAGCAGTATGGGGCCTGATCAGCCCCAGCATTTT.

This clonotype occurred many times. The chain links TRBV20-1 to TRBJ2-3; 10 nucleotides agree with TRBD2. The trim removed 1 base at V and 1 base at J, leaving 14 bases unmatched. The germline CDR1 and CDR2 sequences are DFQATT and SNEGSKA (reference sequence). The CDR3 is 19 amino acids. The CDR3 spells CSARGVLAGAVAGTDTQYF. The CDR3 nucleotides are TGCAGTGCTAGAGGGGTCCTAGCGGGGGCGGTAGCGGGCACAGATACGCAGTATTTT.

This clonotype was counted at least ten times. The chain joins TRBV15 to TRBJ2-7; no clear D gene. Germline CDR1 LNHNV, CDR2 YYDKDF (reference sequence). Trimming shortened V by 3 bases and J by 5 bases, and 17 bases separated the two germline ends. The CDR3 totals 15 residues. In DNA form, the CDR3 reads TGTGCCACCAGCAGCGACGGTGCCGGCGGCGACGAGCAGTACTTC. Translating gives CATSSDGAGGDEQYF.

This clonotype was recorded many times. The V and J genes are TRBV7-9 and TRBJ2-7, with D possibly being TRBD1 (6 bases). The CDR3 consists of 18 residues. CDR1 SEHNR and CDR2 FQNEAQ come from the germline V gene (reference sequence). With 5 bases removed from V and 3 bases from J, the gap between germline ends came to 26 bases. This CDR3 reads CASSHDGEFGQRYYEQYF. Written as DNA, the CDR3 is TGTGCCAGCAGCCACGATGGGGAGTTTGGACAGCGCTACTACGAGCAGTACTTC.

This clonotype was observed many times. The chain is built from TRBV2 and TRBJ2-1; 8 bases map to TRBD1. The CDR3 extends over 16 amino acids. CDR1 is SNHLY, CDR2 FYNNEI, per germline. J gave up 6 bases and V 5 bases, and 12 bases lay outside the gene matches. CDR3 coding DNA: TGTGCCAGCAGTTCCCCCGGGACAGGTGATTTCAATGAGCAGTTCTTC. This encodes CASSSPGTGDFNEQFF.

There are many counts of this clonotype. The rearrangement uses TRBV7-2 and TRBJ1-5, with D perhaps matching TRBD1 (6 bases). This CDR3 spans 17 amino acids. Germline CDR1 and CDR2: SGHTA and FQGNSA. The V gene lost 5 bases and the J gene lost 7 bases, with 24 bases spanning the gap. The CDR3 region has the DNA TGTGCCAGCAGCCCGCCGAGGTTCGGGGGGCTATGGCAGCCCCAGCATTTT. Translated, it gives CASSPPRFGGLWQPQHF. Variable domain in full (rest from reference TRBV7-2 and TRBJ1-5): GAGVSQSPSNKVTEKGKDVELRCDPISGHTALYWYRQSLGQGLEFLIYFQGNSAPDKSGLPSDRFSAERTGGSVSTLTIQRTQQEDSAVYLCASSPPRFGGLWQPQHFGDGTRLSIL.

The CDR3 sequence is CASSRGTGTGANVLTF. DNA of the CDR3: TGTGCCAGCAGTCGCGGGACAGGGACTGGGGCCAACGTCCTGACTTTC. J is TRBJ2-6 and V is TRBV6-5, with 9 nucleotides matching TRBD1. The CDR3 extends over 16 amino acids. CDR1 MNHEY and CDR2 SVGAGI come from the germline V gene. V dropped 5 bases and J dropped 2; count of bases not matched to a gene: 4.